The 25 T cell receptor beta chains presented below share a single source sample, sequenced in a study of T cell changes during pregnancy in multiple sclerosis. The repertoire was sequenced with immunoSEQ multiplex PCR; TCRdb's copy has only in-frame clones and lacks some. This table has about 67,000 clones, around 89% appearing once. Material: peripheral blood, obtained in the first trimester of pregnancy. All receptors derive from a female donor with multiple sclerosis, enrolled in a pregnancy study.

The chain is built from TRBV4-2 and TRBJ1-3, with TRBD1 identical over 8 bases. This CDR3 has 17 amino acids. Per the germline V gene, CDR1 is LGHNA and CDR2 is YNFKEQ. V lost 0 bases to trimming and J lost 2 bases; unmatched junction nucleotides: 6. DNA of the CDR3: TGTGCCAGCAGCCAAGATCCGCAGGGGGCAGCTGGAAACACCATATATTTT. Amino acids: CASSQDPQGAAGNTIYF.

The rearrangement links TRBV19 to TRBJ1-1; D is unresolved. There are 15 residues in the CDR3. Trimming left V 4 bases short and J 1 base short, with 13 bases between. From germline, CDR1 is LNHDA and CDR2 SQIVND (reference sequence). In DNA, the CDR3 is TGTGCCAGTAGTAATATCCCCCCAGGGAACACTGAAGCTTTCTTT. Translating it yields CASSNIPPGNTEAFF.

This chain links TRBV7-9 with TRBJ2-7, with D perhaps TRBD1 (6 bases). Deletions cut 1 base from V and 5 bases from J, with 12 bases between. The CDR3 sequence is 14 residues long. In germline, CDR1 is SEHNR, CDR2 FQNEAQ (reference sequence). For the CDR3, the DNA is TGTGCCAGCAGCTTAGTTTCAGGGGCTGACGAGCAGTACTTC. Its protein product is CASSLVSGADEQYF.

This clone was counted a few times. The gene calls are TRBV27 and TRBJ1-2, with D tentatively TRBD1 (6 bases). This CDR3 spans 15 amino acids. The germline gives CDR1 MNHEY, CDR2 SMNVEV (reference sequence). V was trimmed by 5 bases and J by 2 bases, leaving 15 bases between them. Here the CDR3 DNA reads TGTGCCAGCAGTGTCAAACAGGGCGGCAACTATGGCTACACCTTC. Translated, it gives CASSVKQGGNYGYTF.

This sequence joins TRBV28 and TRBJ1-2; 7 nucleotides line up with TRBD1. CDR3 length equals 13 residues. The V segment lost 2 bases and the J segment 12 bases; nucleotides outside the gene matches: 9. Germline V gene sequence: CDR1 MDHEN, CDR2 SYDVKM. CDR3 sequence reads: CASSLKGGASDTF. CDR3 sequence (DNA): TGTGCCAGCAGTTTAAAAGGGGGCGCCAGTGACACCTTC.

The J gene is TRBJ2-5, the V gene TRBV7-9; 7 bases line up with TRBD1. Germline trimming cut 5 bases from V and 3 bases from J; bases unmatched to any gene: 9. CDR3 length equals 15 residues. In germline, CDR1 is SEHNR, CDR2 FQNEAQ (reference sequence). The CDR3 sequence: CASSLTTGAEETQYF. CDR3 sequence (DNA): TGTGCCAGCAGCCTTACAACAGGGGCCGAAGAGACCCAGTACTTC.

The J gene is TRBJ1-4, the V gene TRBV6-6; possible D gene TRBD1, 6 bases. Germline V gene data show CDR1 as MNHNY and CDR2 as SVGAGI (reference sequence). The CDR3 has 15 residues. Trimming took off 5 bases at V and 3 bases at J, with 13 bases between the two ends. The DNA for the CDR3 is TGTGCCAGCAGTGACGGACAGACGGCTAATGAAAAACTGTTTTTT. This codes for CASSDGQTANEKLFF.

The V call is TRBV7-9, the J call TRBJ1-1; D is ambiguous. Germline lookup yields CDR1 SEHNR and CDR2 FQNEAQ (reference sequence). The CDR3 runs 13 residues. V was shortened by 2 bases and J by 5 bases, with 9 bases between the two germline ends. The DNA for the CDR3 is TGTGCCAGCAGCTTATCGGCGGTAACTGAAGCTTTCTTT. Encoded protein: CASSLSAVTEAFF.

This clone was counted a few times. This same CDR3 is encoded by further DNA sequences in the sample. The rearrangement links TRBV30 to TRBJ1-2, with 10 bases that match TRBD1. V trimming: 5 bases; J trimming: 1 base; junction bases outside the gene matches: 4. CDR1 GTSNPN and CDR2 SVGIG come from the germline V gene (reference sequence). The CDR3 loop spans 14 amino acids. The CDR3 is CAWSRDRGNYGYTF. The CDR3 nucleotides read TGTGCCTGGTCCAGGGACAGGGGTAACTATGGCTACACCTTC.

The chain couples TRBV29-1 to TRBJ1-2; maybe TRBD1 (6 bases). Germline V gene sequence: CDR1 SQVTM, CDR2 ANQGSEA. Trimming removed 7 bases from V and 0 bases from J, with 12 bases in between. CDR3 size: 13 residues. CDR3 nucleotide sequence: TGCAGCGGTAGACAGGCAGCTAACTATGGCTACACCTTC. Amino acid sequence: CSGRQAANYGYTF.

This clone turned up a few times. The chain employs TRBV4-1 and TRBJ1-2; TRBD1 is a possible D gene (6 bases). CDR3 length equals 18 residues. Trimming cost V 0 bases and J 0 bases, with 17 bases left between them. The V gene's germline CDR1 is MGHRA and CDR2 YSYEKL. The CDR3 DNA is TGCGCCAGCAGCCAAGATTTAGCCCCAGGGGAAGCTAACTATGGCTACACCTTC. It encodes CASSQDLAPGEANYGYTF.

J is TRBJ1-6 and V is TRBV4-3, with 7 bases identical to TRBD1. The CDR3 has 15 amino acids. Germline trimming cut 0 bases from V and 9 bases from J; bases unmatched to any gene: 5. Per the germline V gene, CDR1 is LGHNA and CDR2 is YSLEER. CDR3 loop: CASSQDYRGTSPLHF. CDR3 bases: TGCGCCAGCAGCCAAGATTACAGGGGTACTTCACCCCTCCACTTT.

The chain combines TRBV11-2 with TRBJ2-7; 8 positions match TRBD2. The CDR3 length is 15 residues. V shed 5 bases and J 2 bases; nucleotides not matched to a gene: 8. From germline, CDR1 is SGHAT and CDR2 FQNNGV. The CDR3 nucleotides read TGTGCCAGCAGCCAGAACACGGGACTAGCCTACGAGCAGTACTTC. It encodes CASSQNTGLAYEQYF.

The J gene is TRBJ2-1, the V gene TRBV2; the match to TRBD1 covers 10 bases. V shed 5 bases, J shed 3 bases, and the junction held 4 bases outside the gene matches. This CDR3 is 15 amino acids long. Per the germline V gene, CDR1 is SNHLY and CDR2 is FYNNEI. CDR3 residues: CASSPTGGSYNEQFF. The DNA of the CDR3 is TGTGCCAGCAGTCCGACAGGGGGCAGCTACAATGAGCAGTTCTTC.

V gene TRBV7-2 combines with J gene TRBJ2-7; D is perhaps TRBD2 (6 bases). V lost 1 base to trimming and J lost 3 bases, with 13 bases between them. The CDR3 spans 15 residues. Germline CDR1 and CDR2: SGHTA and FQGNSA. CDR3 amino acids: CASSLGLARGYEQYF. The CDR3 DNA reads as TGTGCCAGCAGCTTAGGTTTAGCGCGGGGCTACGAGCAGTACTTC.

V and J are TRBV14 and TRBJ1-2, with a tentative D call TRBD1 (6 bases). Germline CDR1 and CDR2: SGHDN and FVKESK. CDR3 size: 16 residues. Trimming shortened V by 2 bases and J by 4 bases, and 17 bases separated the two germline ends. For the CDR3, the DNA is TGTGCCAGCAGCCAACTATCCACAGGGACGGTCTATGGCTACACCTTC. As protein: CASSQLSTGTVYGYTF.

The chain combines TRBV9 with TRBJ2-1; possible D gene TRBD2, 6 bases. The CDR3 runs to 17 residues. The germline V gene encodes CDR1 SGDLS and CDR2 YYNGEE. V lost 0 bases and J 3 bases, leaving 16 bases between the germline ends. Here the CDR3 reads CASSVGVIGTLYNEQFF. CDR3 DNA: TGTGCCAGCAGCGTAGGGGTAATCGGGACTCTCTACAATGAGCAGTTCTTC.

This sequence joins TRBV10-3 and TRBJ1-2; perhaps TRBD1 as D (5 bases). V was clipped by 1 base and J by 13 bases, with 13 bases between them. Germline CDR1 is ENHRY and CDR2 is SYGVKD. The CDR3 loop spans 12 amino acids. In nucleotides, the CDR3 is TGTGCCATCAGTGAGTGGCAGGGTATTCCCACCTTC. This codes for CAISEWQGIPTF.

This clone occurred once. The chain carries TRBV9 and TRBJ1-2; D is perhaps TRBD1 (6 bases). Germline V CDR1 and CDR2: SGDLS, YYNGEE. The germline V and J ends were trimmed by 4 bases and 8 bases, with 12 bases remaining between them. The CDR3 length is 12 residues. The CDR3 spells CASSLWTEGYTF. CDR3 sequence (DNA): TGTGCCAGCAGCCTTTGGACAGAGGGCTACACCTTC.

The CDR3 DNA sequence: TGTGCCAGCAGCTTGGAGGGTAATGGCTACACCTTC. It specifies CASSLEGNGYTF. The chain employs TRBV11-2 and TRBJ1-2; D remains ambiguous. The CDR3 sequence is 12 residues long. The germline CDR1 and CDR2 sequences are SGHAT and FQNNGV. The ends were cut back, 3 bases at V and 6 bases at J, with 8 bases in the middle.

This chain uses TRBV7-2 with TRBJ2-1; 13 bases line up with TRBD2. There are 16 residues in the CDR3. V lost 1 base and J lost 5; bases outside the gene matches: 2. From germline, CDR1 is SGHTA and CDR2 FQGNSA. The CDR3 DNA sequence: TGTGCCAGCAGCTTAGAACTAGCGGGGGGGCACAATGAGCAGTTCTTC. The encoded protein is CASSLELAGGHNEQFF.

The rearrangement uses TRBV18 and TRBJ1-5, with D hard to call. Trimming pared 6 bases from V and 0 bases from J, leaving 9 bases between. Germline-derived CDR1 and CDR2 are KGHSH and LQKENI. The CDR3 spans 14 residues. In DNA form, the CDR3 reads TGTGCCAGCTCCGGACTTACTAGCAATCAGCCCCAGCATTTT. Its protein is CASSGLTSNQPQHF.

This chain uses TRBV5-1 with TRBJ1-6; TRBD1 is a possible D gene (6 bases). The germline V and J ends were trimmed by 0 bases and 11 bases, with 18 bases remaining between them. This CDR3 is built from 16 residues. Germline assignment: CDR1 SGHRS and CDR2 YFSETQ. The CDR3 region is CASSLEAGAVSAPLHF. The CDR3 DNA reads as TGCGCCAGCAGCTTGGAAGCGGGGGCCGTTTCGGCACCCCTCCACTTT.

The rearrangement joins TRBV7-3 to TRBJ2-1; a possible D gene is TRBD1 (6 bases). With 4 bases removed from V and 0 bases from J, the gap between germline ends came to 10 bases. The germline V gene has CDR1 SGHTA and CDR2 FQGTGA. The CDR3 runs to 15 residues. The CDR3: CASSSDSSSYNEQFF. The CDR3 DNA is TGTGCCAGCAGCTCGGACAGTAGCTCCTACAATGAGCAGTTCTTC.

This clone has a single count. The chain is built from TRBV19 and TRBJ1-2; a weak D match, TRBD1 (6 bases). Germline V gene lookup returns CDR1 LNHDA and CDR2 SQIVND (reference sequence). The CDR3 consists of 19 residues. V lost 3 bases and J 0 bases, leaving 23 bases between the germline ends. CDR3 sequence: CASSILLPGGGTTNYGYTF. Here the CDR3 DNA reads TGTGCCAGTAGTATCCTTTTACCGGGGGGCGGAACAACTAACTATGGCTACACCTTC.